This T cell receptor beta chain was identified during a study of PD-L1 blockade in urothelial cancer. About the study: Men with urothelial cancer arising in the bladder made up about nine tenths of the roughly 29 patients. At 3 weeks (second dose) and 6 weeks after starting treatment, blood was analyzed.

V dropped 11 bases and J dropped 4; count of bases not matched to a gene: 9. Looked up from germline, CDR1 is MNHEY and CDR2 is SVGAGI. The CDR3 consists of 14 residues. Clones were sequenced by immunoSEQ multiplex PCR, and TCRdb holds only the in-frame ones, with some missing. The table shows approximately 50,000 clones, with around 84% occurring only once. Time point noted: pretreatment peripheral blood. Specimen: PBMCs, collected around atezolizumab (anti-PD-L1) treatment. The chain employs TRBV6-5 and TRBJ1-2; 11 positions match TRBD1. The TCR was taken from a man in his sixties with urothelial cancer. CDR3 amino acids: CAVLRDRGSYGYTF. The CDR3 coding sequence is TGTGCCGTCCTTAGGGACAGGGGGTCCTATGGCTACACCTTC.